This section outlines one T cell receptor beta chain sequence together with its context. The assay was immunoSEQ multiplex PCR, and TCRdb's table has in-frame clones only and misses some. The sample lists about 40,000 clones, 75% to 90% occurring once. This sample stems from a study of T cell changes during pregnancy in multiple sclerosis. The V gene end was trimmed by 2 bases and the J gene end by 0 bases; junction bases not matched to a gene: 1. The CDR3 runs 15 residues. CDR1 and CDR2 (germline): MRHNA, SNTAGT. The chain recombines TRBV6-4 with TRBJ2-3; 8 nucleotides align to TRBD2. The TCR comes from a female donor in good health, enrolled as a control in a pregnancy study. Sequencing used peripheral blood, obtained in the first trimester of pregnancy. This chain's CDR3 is CASSDGLASTDTQYF. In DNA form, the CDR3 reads TGTGCCAGCAGTGACGGACTAGCAAGCACAGATACGCAGTATTTT.